These T cell receptor beta chains were read from a single sample in a study of CD8 T cells in ankylosing spondylitis. TCRdb analysed the 5' RACE reads with MiXCR anew, one entry per CDR3 protein. This sample has roughly 180,000 distinct CDR3 sequences, with just over 9.5% found just once. Source material: blood, either unsorted or a sorted T cell fraction (not recorded which). Receptor source: a female donor with ankylosing spondylitis or in good health (not recorded which). The conserved cysteine and the conserved F or W are not part of the CDR3 here. Each record gives: J gene, V gene, CDR3 protein.

J: TRBJ1-2; V: TRBV18; CDR3: ASSQDGSYGYT
J: TRBJ1-2; V: TRBV15; CDR3: ATSSEGQHYGYT
J: TRBJ2-1; V: TRBV6-2/TRBV6-3; CDR3: ASTPRGTLYNEQF
J: TRBJ2-1; V: TRBV19; CDR3: ASSIGRAGSDEQF
J: TRBJ2-7; V: TRBV7-9; CDR3: ASSSGRLVSYEQY
J: TRBJ2-7; V: TRBV4-1; CDR3: AIGRGLAGVKTSYEQY
J: TRBJ2-7; V: TRBV4-2; CDR3: ASSQFGASSYEQY
J: TRBJ2-7; V: TRBV27; CDR3: ASSYTGTAAYEQY
J: TRBJ1-1; V: TRBV6-5; CDR3: ASIVGPRAF
J: TRBJ1-1; V: TRBV6-2/TRBV6-3; CDR3: ASSYLVVRNMNTEAF
J: TRBJ1-5; V: TRBV7-9; CDR3: ASSLAVTGNQPQH
J: TRBJ1-2; V: TRBV6-1; CDR3: ASSPHRGQGYT